This T cell receptor (beta chain) came from a study of cytomegalovirus exposure and HLA in healthy donors. PCR involved 60 Vbeta and 13 Jbeta primers. Using immunoSEQ multiplex PCR, the repertoire was profiled, and TCRdb retains in-frame clones only, with some absent. Here the sample spans about 160,000 clones, about four fifths being singletons. CDR3 size: 14 residues. Germline loops: CDR1 SGDLS, CDR2 YYNGEE. V was cut by 4 bases and J by 0 bases, with 9 bases left in between. Sequences were obtained from PBMCs. The sequence derives from a man aged 25-40 years in good health and CMV-seronegative. The rearrangement joins TRBV9 to TRBJ2-3; D perhaps matches TRBD2 (6 bases). In DNA form, the CDR3 reads TGTGCCAGCAGCATTAGCGGTAGCACAGATACGCAGTATTTT. It yields the protein CASSISGSTDTQYF.